In this sample, the clone carrying this T cell receptor beta chain turned up once. Its antigen is not known. This sample is drawn from a study of T cell responses to AZD1222 COVID-19 vaccine. The CDR3 is 12 amino acids. Germline loops: CDR1 MGHDK, CDR2 SYGVNS. Trimming shortened V by 6 bases and J by 4 bases, and 7 bases separated the two germline ends. Regarding the study as a whole: Donors were largely white British and mainly female; clonal diversity was possibly underestimated.

The assay was immunoSEQ multiplex PCR, and TCRdb's table has in-frame clones only and misses some. The sample shows 100,000 to 150,000 clones, 89% of them seen only once. The sequencing used peripheral blood, collected on day 0 of AZD1222 vaccination. This TCR was recovered from an adult in good health. This chain connects TRBV25-1 to TRBJ1-5; D gene uncertain. This CDR3 reads CASSLQNQPQHF. As DNA, the CDR3 is TGTGCCAGCAGCCTACAAAATCAGCCCCAGCATTTT. The variable domain in full, completed from reference TRBV25-1 and TRBJ1-5, reads EADIYQTPRYLVIGTGKKITLECSQTMGHDKMYWYQQDPGMELHLIHYSYGVNSTEKGDLSSESTVSRIRTEHFPLTLESARPSHTSQYLCASSLQNQPQHFGDGTRLSIL.